The TCR beta chain under discussion was sequenced for a study of blood T cells in healthy people across ages. Many counts were recorded for this clonotype. The V end was cut by 3 bases, the J end by 5 bases, with 9 bases between. CDR1 SQVTM and CDR2 ANQGSEA come from the germline V gene. This CDR3 has 12 amino acids. It was with a sample-barcoded 5' primer and a J-beta primer mix that a second PCR of roughly 6 to 12 cycles was run. TCRdb processed the 5' RACE reads anew with MiXCR; each CDR3 protein has one entry. There are about 840,000 distinct CDR3 sequences in the sample; about 29% occur only once, and more than 8.5% lies in the top ten. The same specimen was also included in a second study, on T cells of mothers and their children.

V and J are TRBV29-1 and TRBJ2-3, with D unclear. The receptor was isolated from a middle-aged woman in good health. Sequencing used blood. CDR3 DNA sequence: TGCAGCGTTGACAGCCCCGGAGATACGCAGTATTTT. Protein product: CSVDSPGDTQYF.